This TCR beta chain was documented in a study of T cell changes during pregnancy in multiple sclerosis. Assay used: immunoSEQ multiplex PCR; TCRdb lists only in-frame clones, some missing. Found here are 85,000 to 100,000 clones, around 92% of them singletons; the top ten hold 2% to 3%. Per germline, CDR1 SGHAT and CDR2 FQNNGV. CDR3 length: 15 residues. V was pared by 1 base and J by 2 bases, with 9 bases between. The receptor was derived from a female donor with multiple sclerosis, enrolled in a pregnancy study. The chain uses TRBV11-2 and TRBJ2-1; no clear D. The source was peripheral blood, collected in the first trimester of pregnancy. As DNA, the CDR3 is TGTGCCAGCAGCTTAGGAGCGCACCCCTACAATGAGCAGTTCTTC. Protein product: CASSLGAHPYNEQFF.